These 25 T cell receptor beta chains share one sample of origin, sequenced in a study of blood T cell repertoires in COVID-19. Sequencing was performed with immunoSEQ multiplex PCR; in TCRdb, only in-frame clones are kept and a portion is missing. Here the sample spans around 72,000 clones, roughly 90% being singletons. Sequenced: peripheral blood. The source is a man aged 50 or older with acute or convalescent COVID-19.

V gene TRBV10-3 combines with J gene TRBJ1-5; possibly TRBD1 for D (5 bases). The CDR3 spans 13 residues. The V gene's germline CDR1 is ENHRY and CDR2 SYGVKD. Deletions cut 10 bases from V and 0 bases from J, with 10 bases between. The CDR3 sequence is CATARDSNQPQHF. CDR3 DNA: TGTGCCACCGCCAGGGATAGCAATCAGCCCCAGCATTTT.

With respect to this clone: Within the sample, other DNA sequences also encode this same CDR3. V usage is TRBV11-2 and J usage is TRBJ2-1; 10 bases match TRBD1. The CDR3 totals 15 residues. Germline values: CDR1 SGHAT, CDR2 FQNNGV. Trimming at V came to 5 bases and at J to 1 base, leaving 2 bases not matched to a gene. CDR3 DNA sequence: TGTGCCAGCAGCCCGGGACAGGGGTCCTACAATGAGCAGTTCTTC. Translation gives CASSPGQGSYNEQFF.

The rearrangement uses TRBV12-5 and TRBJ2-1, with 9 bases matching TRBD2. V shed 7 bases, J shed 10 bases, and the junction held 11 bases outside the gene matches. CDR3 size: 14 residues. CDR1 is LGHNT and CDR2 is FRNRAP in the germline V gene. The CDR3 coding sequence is TGTGCTAGTGTACCAGCGGGGGGTACCTGGGAGCAGTTCTTC. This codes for CASVPAGGTWEQFF.

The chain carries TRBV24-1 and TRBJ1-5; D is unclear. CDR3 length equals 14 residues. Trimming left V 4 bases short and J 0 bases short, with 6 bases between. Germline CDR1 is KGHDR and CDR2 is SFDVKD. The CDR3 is CATSEVYSNQPQHF. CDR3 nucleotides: TGTGCCACCAGTGAGGTCTATAGCAATCAGCCCCAGCATTTT.

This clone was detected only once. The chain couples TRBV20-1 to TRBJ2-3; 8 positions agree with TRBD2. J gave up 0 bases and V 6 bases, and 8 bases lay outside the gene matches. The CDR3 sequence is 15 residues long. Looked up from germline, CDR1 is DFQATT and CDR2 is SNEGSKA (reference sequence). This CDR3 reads CSASVRGGSTDTQYF. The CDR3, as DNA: TGCAGTGCCAGTGTTCGGGGGGGGAGCACAGATACGCAGTATTTT.

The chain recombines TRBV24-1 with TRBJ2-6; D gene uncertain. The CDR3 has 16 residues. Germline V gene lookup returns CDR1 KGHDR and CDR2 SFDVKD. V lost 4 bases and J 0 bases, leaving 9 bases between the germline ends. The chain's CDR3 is CATSDSRSSGANVLTF. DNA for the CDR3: TGTGCCACCAGTGACAGCAGGTCCTCTGGGGCCAACGTCCTGACTTTC.

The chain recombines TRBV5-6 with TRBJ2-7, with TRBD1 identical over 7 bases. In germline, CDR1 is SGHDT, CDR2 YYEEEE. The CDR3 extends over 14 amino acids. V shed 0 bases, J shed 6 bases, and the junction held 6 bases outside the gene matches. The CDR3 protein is CASSLAPGGVEQYF. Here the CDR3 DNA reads TGTGCCAGCAGCTTGGCCCCAGGGGGTGTCGAGCAGTACTTC.

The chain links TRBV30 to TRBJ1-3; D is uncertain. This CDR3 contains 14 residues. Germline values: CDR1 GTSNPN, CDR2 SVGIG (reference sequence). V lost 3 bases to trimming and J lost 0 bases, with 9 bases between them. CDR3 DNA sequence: TGTGCCTGGAGCCGACAAATCTCTGGAAACACCATATATTTT. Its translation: CAWSRQISGNTIYF.

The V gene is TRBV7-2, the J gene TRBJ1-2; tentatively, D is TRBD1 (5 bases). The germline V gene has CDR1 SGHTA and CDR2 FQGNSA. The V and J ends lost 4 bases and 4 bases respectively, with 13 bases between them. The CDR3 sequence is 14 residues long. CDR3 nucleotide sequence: TGTGCCAGCAGCTCCTACCTCGACAGCTATGGCTACACCTTC. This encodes CASSSYLDSYGYTF. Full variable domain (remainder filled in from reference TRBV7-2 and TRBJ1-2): GAGVSQSPSNKVTEKGKDVELRCDPISGHTALYWYRQSLGQGLEFLIYFQGNSAPDKSGLPSDRFSAERTGGSVSTLTIQRTQQEDSAVYLCASSSYLDSYGYTFGSGTRLTVV.

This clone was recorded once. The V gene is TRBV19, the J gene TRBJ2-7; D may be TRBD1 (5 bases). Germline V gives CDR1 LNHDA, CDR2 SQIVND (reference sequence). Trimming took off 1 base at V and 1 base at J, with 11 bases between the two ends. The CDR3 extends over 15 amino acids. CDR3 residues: CASSIAQAGSYEQYF. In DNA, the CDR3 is TGTGCCAGTAGTATAGCACAGGCTGGGTCCTACGAGCAGTACTTC.

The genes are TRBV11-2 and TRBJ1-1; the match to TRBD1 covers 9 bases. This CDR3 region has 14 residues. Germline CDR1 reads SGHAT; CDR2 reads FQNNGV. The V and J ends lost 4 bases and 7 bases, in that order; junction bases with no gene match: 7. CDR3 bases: TGTGCCAGCAGCTGGAACAGGGGGCAGGGTGAAGCTTTCTTT. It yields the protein CASSWNRGQGEAFF.

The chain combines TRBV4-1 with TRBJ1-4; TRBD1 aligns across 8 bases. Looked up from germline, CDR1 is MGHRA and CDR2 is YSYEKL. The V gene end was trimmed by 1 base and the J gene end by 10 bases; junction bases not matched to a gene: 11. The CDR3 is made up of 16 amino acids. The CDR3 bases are TGCGCCAGCAGCCAAGTTCGGGCAGGGGGCCCCTTAAAACTGTTTTTT. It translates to CASSQVRAGGPLKLFF.

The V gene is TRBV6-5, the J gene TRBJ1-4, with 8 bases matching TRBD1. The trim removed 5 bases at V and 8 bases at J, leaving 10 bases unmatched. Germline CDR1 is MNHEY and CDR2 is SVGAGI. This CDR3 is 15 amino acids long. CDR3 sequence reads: CASSPFPGGREKLFF. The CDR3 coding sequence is TGTGCCAGCAGTCCCTTTCCAGGGGGCCGAGAAAAACTGTTTTTT.

The DNA of the CDR3 is TGTGCCAGCAGCCTGGGCACAGTTAGTTCGTATGGCTACACCTTC. This sequence encodes CASSLGTVSSYGYTF. The rearrangement uses TRBV7-9 and TRBJ1-2; D is unresolved. The CDR3 length is 15 residues. Germline assignment: CDR1 SEHNR and CDR2 FQNEAQ (reference sequence). Trimming took off 5 bases at V and 5 bases at J, with 18 bases between the two ends.

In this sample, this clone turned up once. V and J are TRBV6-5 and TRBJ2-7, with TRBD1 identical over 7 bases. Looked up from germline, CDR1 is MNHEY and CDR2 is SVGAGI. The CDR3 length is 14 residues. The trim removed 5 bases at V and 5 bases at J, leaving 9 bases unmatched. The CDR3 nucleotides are TGTGCCAGCAGTCCGACAGGGACCCTCGACGAGCAGTACTTC. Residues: CASSPTGTLDEQYF.

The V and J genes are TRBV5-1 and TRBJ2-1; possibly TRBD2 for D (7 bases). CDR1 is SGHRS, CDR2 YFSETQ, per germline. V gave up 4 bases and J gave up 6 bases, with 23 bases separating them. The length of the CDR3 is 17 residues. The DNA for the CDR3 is TGCGCCAGCAGCCCGAATCCCGATGCGGGGGCGCTCAATGAGCAGTTCTTC. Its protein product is CASSPNPDAGALNEQFF. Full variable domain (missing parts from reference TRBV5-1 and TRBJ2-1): KAGVTQTPRYLIKTRGQQVTLSCSPISGHRSVSWYQQTPGQGLQFLFEYFSETQRNKGNFPGRFSGRQFSNSRSEMNVSTLELGDSALYLCASSPNPDAGALNEQFFGPGTRLTVL.

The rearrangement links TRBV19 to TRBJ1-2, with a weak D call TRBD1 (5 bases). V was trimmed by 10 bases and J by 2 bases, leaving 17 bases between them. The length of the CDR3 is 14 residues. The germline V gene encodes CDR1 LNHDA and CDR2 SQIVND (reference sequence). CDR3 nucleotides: TGTGCCACCACTCAGATGACAGAAAACTATGGCTACACCTTC. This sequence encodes CATTQMTENYGYTF.

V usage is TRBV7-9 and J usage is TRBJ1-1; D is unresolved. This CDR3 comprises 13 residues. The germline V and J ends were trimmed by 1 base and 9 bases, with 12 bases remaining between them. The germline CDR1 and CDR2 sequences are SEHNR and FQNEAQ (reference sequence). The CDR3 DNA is TGTGCCAGCAGCTTAGTTCCGATTTCTAAAGCTTTCTTT. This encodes CASSLVPISKAFF.

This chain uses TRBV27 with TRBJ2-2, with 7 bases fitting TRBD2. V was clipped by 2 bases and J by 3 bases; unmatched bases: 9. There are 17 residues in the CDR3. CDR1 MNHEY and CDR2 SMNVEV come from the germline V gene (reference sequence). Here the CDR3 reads CASSLTASGHYTGELFF. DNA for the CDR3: TGTGCCAGCAGTTTAACGGCTAGCGGACACTACACCGGGGAGCTGTTTTTT.

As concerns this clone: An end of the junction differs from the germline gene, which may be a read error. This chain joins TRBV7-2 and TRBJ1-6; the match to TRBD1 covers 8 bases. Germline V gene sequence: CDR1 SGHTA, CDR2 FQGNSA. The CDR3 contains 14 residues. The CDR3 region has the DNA TGTGCCAGCAGTAAACTAACAGGGGGTTTCGGATTCCAATTT. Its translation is CASSKLTGGFGFQF.

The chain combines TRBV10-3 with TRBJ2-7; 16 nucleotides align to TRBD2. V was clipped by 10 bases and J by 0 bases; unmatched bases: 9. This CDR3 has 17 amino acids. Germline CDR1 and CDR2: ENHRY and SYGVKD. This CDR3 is CATRGTSGGVSSYEQYF. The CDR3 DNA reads TGTGCCACCCGGGGGACTAGCGGGGGGGTGAGCTCCTACGAGCAGTACTTC.

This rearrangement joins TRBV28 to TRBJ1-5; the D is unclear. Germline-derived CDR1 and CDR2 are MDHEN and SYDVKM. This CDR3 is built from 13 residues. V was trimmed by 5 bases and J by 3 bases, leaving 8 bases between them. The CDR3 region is CASSLTLNQPQHF. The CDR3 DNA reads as TGTGCCAGCAGTCTAACCCTCAATCAGCCCCAGCATTTT.

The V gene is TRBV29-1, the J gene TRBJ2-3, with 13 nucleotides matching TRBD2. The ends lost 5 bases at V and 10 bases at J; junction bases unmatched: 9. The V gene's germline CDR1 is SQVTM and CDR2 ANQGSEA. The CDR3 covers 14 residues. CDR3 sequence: CSVHPGTSGAAQYF. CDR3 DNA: TGCAGCGTTCATCCTGGGACTAGCGGGGCAGCGCAGTATTTT.

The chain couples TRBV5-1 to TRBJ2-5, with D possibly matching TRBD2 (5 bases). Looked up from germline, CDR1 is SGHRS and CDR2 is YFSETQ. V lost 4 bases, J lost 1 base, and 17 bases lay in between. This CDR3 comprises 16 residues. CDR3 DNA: TGCGCCAGCAGCCCGAGCCCCCCCGAGGGCCAAGAGACCCAGTACTTC. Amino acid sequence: CASSPSPPEGQETQYF.

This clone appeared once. As DNA, the CDR3 is TGTGCCAGCAGTTACCGGAGGGGGCTTGCAAATTCACCCCTCCACTTT. It translates to CASSYRRGLANSPLHF. The rearrangement joins TRBV6-2 or TRBV6-3 to TRBJ1-6, with TRBD1 identical over 7 bases. The CDR3 is made up of 16 amino acids. The germline gives CDR1 MNHEY, CDR2 SVGEGT. Trimming at V came to 2 bases and at J to 7 bases, leaving 8 bases not matched to a gene.